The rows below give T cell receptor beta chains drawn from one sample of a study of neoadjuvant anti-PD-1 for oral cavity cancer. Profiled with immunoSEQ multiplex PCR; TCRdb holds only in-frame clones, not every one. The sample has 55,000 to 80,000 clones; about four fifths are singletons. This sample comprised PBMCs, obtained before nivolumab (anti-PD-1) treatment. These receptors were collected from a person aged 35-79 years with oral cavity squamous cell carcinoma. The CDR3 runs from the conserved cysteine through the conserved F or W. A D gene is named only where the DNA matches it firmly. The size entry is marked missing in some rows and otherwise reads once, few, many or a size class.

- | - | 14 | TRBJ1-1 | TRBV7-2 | TGTGCCAGCAGCTTACAGGATATGAACACTGAAGCTTTCTTT | CASSLQDMNTEAFF
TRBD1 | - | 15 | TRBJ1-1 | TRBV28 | TGTGCCAGCAGTTTATTCGGACAGGGGGACACTGAAGCTTTCTTT | CASSLFGQGDTEAFF
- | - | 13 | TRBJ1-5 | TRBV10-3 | TGTGCCATCAGCCAGGGGACCAATCAGCCCCAGCATTTT | CAISQGTNQPQHF
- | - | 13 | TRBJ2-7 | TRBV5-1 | TGCGCCAGCAGTAGCCCAGGATCCTACGAGCAGTACTTC | CASSSPGSYEQYF
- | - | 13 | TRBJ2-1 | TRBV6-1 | TGTGCCAGCAGTGAGCACCGCTACAATGAGCAGTTCTTC | CASSEHRYNEQFF
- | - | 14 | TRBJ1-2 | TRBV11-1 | TGTGCCAGCAGCTCCCCCGGAGGCGGTGGCAGCTACACCTTC | CASSSPGGGGSYTF
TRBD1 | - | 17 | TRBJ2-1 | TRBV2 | TGTGCCAGCAGCCCCAGGTTCGTGGGGACAGGGGACAATGAGCAGTTCTTC | CASSPRFVGTGDNEQFF
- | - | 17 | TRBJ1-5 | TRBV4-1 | TGCGCCAGCAGCCAAGACAGGGATAGGTATAGCAATCAGCCCCAGCATTTT | CASSQDRDRYSNQPQHF
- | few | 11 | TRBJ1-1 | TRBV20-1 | TGCAGTGCCAACAGGAACACTGAAGCTTTCTTT | CSANRNTEAFF
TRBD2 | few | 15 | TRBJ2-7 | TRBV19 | TGTGCCACCCGAGAGGGACTAGCGGGAGGAAGGGAGCAGTACTTC | CATREGLAGGREQYF
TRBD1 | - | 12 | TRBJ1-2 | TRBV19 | TGTGCCAGTGGAGGACAGGGGCGAGGCTACACCTTC | CASGGQGRGYTF
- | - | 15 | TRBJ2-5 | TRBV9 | TGTGCCAGCAGCGCGACCCTAGGAAGACAAGAGGCCCAGTACTTC | CASSATLGRQEAQYF
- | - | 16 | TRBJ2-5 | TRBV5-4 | TGTGCCAGCAGCTTGGTCAGGGGTTTGGGGCAAGAGACCCAGTACTTC | CASSLVRGLGQETQYF
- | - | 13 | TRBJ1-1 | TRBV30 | TGTGCCTGGAGTGTACTCGTGAACACTGAAGCTTTCTTT | CAWSVLVNTEAFF
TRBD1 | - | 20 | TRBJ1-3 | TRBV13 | TGTGCCAGCAGCTTAGACGCAATCCTAAGACAGGGTTCGGGCGATGGCACCATATATTTT | CASSLDAILRQGSGDGTIYF
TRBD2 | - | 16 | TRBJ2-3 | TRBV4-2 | TGTGCCAGCAGCCAAGTAGCGGGAGGAGGCACAGATACGCAGTATTTT | CASSQVAGGGTDTQYF
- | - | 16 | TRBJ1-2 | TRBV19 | TGTGCCAGTACCTCGGATGTGTGGGGGCGCGGCTATGGCTACACCTTC | CASTSDVWGRGYGYTF
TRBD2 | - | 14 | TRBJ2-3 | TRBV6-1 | TGTGCCAGCAGTGGGACTAGCGGGAGAGATACGCAGTATTTT | CASSGTSGRDTQYF
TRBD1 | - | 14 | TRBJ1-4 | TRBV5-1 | TGCGCCAGCAGCTGGGGGGACAGGAATGAAAAACTGTTTTTT | CASSWGDRNEKLFF
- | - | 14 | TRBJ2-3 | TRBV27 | TGTGCCAGCAGTTTGCCCGGGAGAACAGATACGCAGTATTTT | CASSLPGRTDTQYF
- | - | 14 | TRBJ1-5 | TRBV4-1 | TGCGCCAGCAGCCAAGTAAGGGTCTCTCAGCCCCAGCATTTT | CASSQVRVSQPQHF
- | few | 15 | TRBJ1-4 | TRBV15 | TGTGCCACCAGCAGAGAAAGGACAGCTAATGAAAAACTGTTTTTT | CATSRERTANEKLFF
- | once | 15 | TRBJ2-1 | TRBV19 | TGTGCCAGTAGCCGGGACCCGGGACGGTACAATGAGCAGTTCTTC | CASSRDPGRYNEQFF
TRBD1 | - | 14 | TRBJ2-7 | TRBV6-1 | TGTGCCAGCAGCTGGACAGGGTACGGCGACGAGCAGTACTTC | CASSWTGYGDEQYF
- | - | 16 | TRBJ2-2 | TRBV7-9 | TGTGCCAGCAGCTTAGTCGCCAGAGGAGGCACCGGGGAGCTGTTTTTT | CASSLVARGGTGELFF
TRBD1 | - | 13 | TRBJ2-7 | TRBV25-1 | TGTGCCAGCAGTAAGGGACAGGGCTACGAGCAGTACTTC | CASSKGQGYEQYF
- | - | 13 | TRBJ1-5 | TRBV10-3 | TGTGCCATCAGTGCCTCGCTGGAACAGCCCCAGCATTTT | CAISASLEQPQHF
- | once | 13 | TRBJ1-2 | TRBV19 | TGTGCCAGTAGTATAGGGGAGAACTATGGCTACACCTTC | CASSIGENYGYTF
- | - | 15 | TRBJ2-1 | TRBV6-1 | TGTGCCAGCAACATAGCAGGTTTTGATCATGATGAGCAGTTCTTC | CASNIAGFDHDEQFF